This T cell receptor (beta chain) was obtained from a study of OX40 agonist ivuxolimab in advanced cancers. Measured with immunoSEQ multiplex PCR; TCRdb has only the in-frame clones, and not every one. Of 70,000 to 80,000 clones detected, roughly 90% appear once; the ten largest clones hold about 0.9%. The receptor's source is an adult with an advanced solid tumor such as melanoma, head and neck, liver or kidney cancer. Sequencing used CD4+ or CD8+ T cells sorted from blood, obtained in a trial of the OX40 agonist ivuxolimab.

The CDR3 loop reads CASSWGPGQTSSPLHF. CDR3 nucleotides: TGTGCCAGCAGCTGGGGTCCGGGCCAAACCAGTTCACCCCTCCACTTT. The chain links TRBV5-4 to TRBJ1-6; no clear D. In germline, CDR1 is SGHNT, CDR2 YYREEE (reference sequence). CDR3 length: 16 amino acids. With 3 bases removed from V and 9 bases from J, the gap between germline ends came to 19 bases.